Listed below are T cell receptor beta chains from one sample, sequenced in a study of response to subunit inactivated influenza vaccine. TCRdb recomputed calls from the RT-PCR reads with MiXCR, one row per CDR3 protein. The table has roughly 630,000 distinct CDR3 sequences, around 13% seen once; the top ten hold 7.5% to 8%. This sample comprised PBMCs from blood, obtained roughly 15 days before vaccination. All receptors come from a man aged 50 to 60 who received an inactivated influenza vaccine. CDR3s include the opening cysteine and the closing phenylalanine or tryptophan. The D gene is left open where the match is weak. Size values are once, few and many counts, or a class for expanded clones, and some rows have none.

J gene,D gene,V gene,clone size,CDR3 protein,CDR3 DNA
TRBJ2-4,TRBD1,TRBV10-3,-,CAVGQGNIQYF,TGTGCCGTAGGACAGGGTAACATTCAGTACTTC
TRBJ2-7,-,TRBV7-4,many,CASSLSRLYEQYF,TGTGCCAGCAGCTTAAGTCGCCTATACGAGCAGTACTTC
TRBJ2-2,TRBD2,TRBV4-2,-,CASSHTLAGPNTGELFF,TGTGCCAGCAGCCACACATTAGCGGGACCGAACACCGGGGAGCTGTTTTTT
TRBJ2-7,-,TRBV13,-,CASSGGHQGDYEQYF,TGTGCCAGCAGCGGTGGACATCAGGGTGATTACGAGCAGTACTTC
TRBJ2-2,-,TRBV3-1,few,CASSLSFLLGNTGELFF,TGTGCCAGCAGCCTGTCCTTTTTATTGGGGAACACCGGGGAGCTGTTTTTT
TRBJ1-6,-,TRBV12-3/TRBV12-4,-,CASSQGSGNSPLHF,TGTGCCAGCAGTCAGGGTTCGGGGAATTCACCCCTCCACTTT
TRBJ1-5,-,TRBV20-1,-,CSAKRRSGNQPQHF,TGCAGTGCTAAAAGACGAAGTGGCAATCAGCCCCAGCATTTT
TRBJ2-3,TRBD1,TRBV6-2/TRBV6-3,-,CASRPRQGKSVDTQYF,TGTGCCAGCAGACCGCGACAGGGAAAGTCGGTAGATACGCAGTATTTT
TRBJ1-1,-,TRBV6-2/TRBV6-3,-,CASSRPAGSTEAFF,TGTGCCAGCAGCCGCCCTGCGGGCAGCACTGAAGCTTTCTTT
TRBJ1-3,-,TRBV6-5,few,CASSYDHSGNTIYF,TGTGCCAGCAGTTACGACCACTCTGGAAACACCATATATTTT
TRBJ2-4,-,TRBV3-1,few,CASSQATILGRIQYF,TGTGCCAGCAGCCAAGCGACCATATTGGGGCGGATTCAGTACTTC
TRBJ2-7,TRBD2,TRBV20-1,-,CSGTPGTSGYEQYF,TGCAGTGGCACACCTGGGACTAGCGGCTACGAGCAGTACTTC
TRBJ1-2,-,TRBV2,-,CASSKDTSNYGYTF,TGTGCCAGCAGTAAGGACACCTCCAACTATGGCTACACCTTC
TRBJ2-7,-,TRBV5-4,few,CASSLSPRETYEQYF,TGTGCCAGCAGCTTGTCCCCCAGGGAGACCTACGAGCAGTACTTC
TRBJ2-7,TRBD1,TRBV9,many,CASSRTGTAVSYEQYF,TGTGCCAGCAGCCGGACCGGGACAGCCGTCTCCTACGAGCAGTACTTC